These T cell receptor beta chains were read from a single sample in a study of T-cell memory formation after mild COVID-19. MiXCR was run by TCRdb on the 5' RACE reads, yielding one entry per CDR3 protein. The sample holds over 300,000 distinct CDR3 sequences, 20% to 25% seen once. What was sequenced was PBMCs or a T cell subset sorted from them (not recorded which). The receptors here all came from a man younger than 30 who had mild COVID-19 (a few samples of this study predate the infection). Cell type and time point are not known. CDR3s include the opening cysteine and the closing phenylalanine or tryptophan. The D gene is left open where the match is weak. Clone size appears in some rows only: once, few, many, or a class for an expanded clone.

j_gene: TRBJ2-6
d_gene: NA
v_gene: TRBV4-3
abundance: NA
CDR3nt: TGCGCCAGCAGCCAACAAAGGGGATCTGGGGCCAACGTCCTGACTTTC
CDR3aa: CASSQQRGSGANVLTF

j_gene: TRBJ2-3
d_gene: TRBD2
v_gene: TRBV7-9
abundance: many
CDR3nt: TGTGCCAGCACCGATCGGCGGACTAGAAGCACAGATACGCAGTATTTT
CDR3aa: CASTDRRTRSTDTQYF

j_gene: TRBJ1-2
d_gene: NA
v_gene: TRBV7-9
abundance: NA
CDR3nt: TGTGCCAGCAGCTTAATAGGGGAGGATGGCTACACCTTC
CDR3aa: CASSLIGEDGYTF

j_gene: TRBJ2-7
d_gene: NA
v_gene: TRBV10-3
abundance: NA
CDR3nt: TGTGCCATCAGTGAGTTACAGGGTACCTACGAGCAGTACTTC
CDR3aa: CAISELQGTYEQYF

j_gene: TRBJ1-1
d_gene: TRBD1
v_gene: TRBV9
abundance: NA
CDR3nt: TGTGCCAGCAGCGACGGAGACAGGGGTAGCACTGAAGCTTTCTTT
CDR3aa: CASSDGDRGSTEAFF

j_gene: TRBJ1-1
d_gene: NA
v_gene: TRBV7-8
abundance: few
CDR3nt: TGTGCCAGCAGCTTAAATGGGGGTTGGGCTGAAGCTTTCTTT
CDR3aa: CASSLNGGWAEAFF

j_gene: TRBJ2-2
d_gene: TRBD1
v_gene: TRBV5-1
abundance: NA
CDR3nt: TGCGCCAGCAGGTACAGGGGGCCCACTACCTACACCGGGGAGCTGTTTTTT
CDR3aa: CASRYRGPTTYTGELFF

j_gene: TRBJ1-2
d_gene: NA
v_gene: TRBV6-5
abundance: NA
CDR3nt: TGTGCCAGCAAGGGTCTGGGGAACTATGGCTACACCTTC
CDR3aa: CASKGLGNYGYTF

j_gene: TRBJ2-1
d_gene: NA
v_gene: TRBV4-3
abundance: NA
CDR3nt: TGCGCCAGCAGCCAAGTTAAGGGGAACAATGAGCAGTTCTTC
CDR3aa: CASSQVKGNNEQFF

j_gene: TRBJ2-3
d_gene: NA
v_gene: TRBV5-1
abundance: NA
CDR3nt: TGCGCCAGCAGCGGTGGGACCGGGCTGGGTGGCACAGATACGCAGTATTTT
CDR3aa: CASSGGTGLGGTDTQYF

j_gene: TRBJ1-6
d_gene: NA
v_gene: TRBV27
abundance: few
CDR3nt: TGTGCCAGCAGGGGGCGAGCAAGGTCGAATTCACCCCTCCACTTT
CDR3aa: CASRGRARSNSPLHF

j_gene: TRBJ2-3
d_gene: NA
v_gene: TRBV7-8
abundance: NA
CDR3nt: TGTGCCAGCAGCTCCTGGACCCGCTTGGATACGCAGTATTTT
CDR3aa: CASSSWTRLDTQYF

j_gene: TRBJ1-5
d_gene: NA
v_gene: TRBV4-3
abundance: few
CDR3nt: TGCGCCACCGCTGACCAGCCCCAGCATTTT
CDR3aa: CATADQPQHF

j_gene: TRBJ2-6
d_gene: NA
v_gene: TRBV4-1
abundance: few
CDR3nt: TGCGCCAGCAGCCAAGATTGGGGTCGTTACTCTGGGGCCAACGTCCTGACTTTC
CDR3aa: CASSQDWGRYSGANVLTF